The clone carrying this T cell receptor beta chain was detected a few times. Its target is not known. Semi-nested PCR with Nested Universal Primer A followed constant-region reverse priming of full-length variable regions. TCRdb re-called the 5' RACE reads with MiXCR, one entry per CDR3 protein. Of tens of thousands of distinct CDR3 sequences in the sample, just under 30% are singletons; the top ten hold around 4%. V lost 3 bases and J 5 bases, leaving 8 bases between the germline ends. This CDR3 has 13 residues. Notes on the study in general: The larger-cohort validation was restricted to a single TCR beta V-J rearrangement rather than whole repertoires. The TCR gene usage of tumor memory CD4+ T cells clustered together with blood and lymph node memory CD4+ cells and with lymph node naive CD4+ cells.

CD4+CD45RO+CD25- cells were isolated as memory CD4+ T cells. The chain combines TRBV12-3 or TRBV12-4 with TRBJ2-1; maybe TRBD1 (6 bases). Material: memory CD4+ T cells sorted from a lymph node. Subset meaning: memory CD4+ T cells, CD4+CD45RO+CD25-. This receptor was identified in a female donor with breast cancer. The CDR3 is CASSLDRNNEQFF. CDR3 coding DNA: TGTGCCAGCAGTTTGGACAGAAACAATGAGCAGTTCTTC.